The T cell receptor beta chain under discussion was sequenced for a study of control samples from healthy donors and cancer patients. This CDR3 spans 15 amino acids. Looked up from germline, CDR1 is SGHNT and CDR2 is YYREEE (reference sequence). Trimming removed 9 bases at V and 0 bases at J, with 17 bases between. Measured with immunoSEQ multiplex PCR; TCRdb has only the in-frame clones, and not every one. Counted here are 150,000 to 180,000 clones, 94% occurring once; the ten biggest clones make up about 5.6%. The TCR originated in a man aged 40-50 years in good health. The specimen sequenced was blood. The chain recombines TRBV5-4 with TRBJ2-3; D tentatively reads TRBD1 or TRBD2 (6 bases each). The CDR3 nucleotides read TGTGCCACCGAGGGCACGGGGGCCAGCACAGATACGCAGTATTTT. This translates into CATEGTGASTDTQYF.